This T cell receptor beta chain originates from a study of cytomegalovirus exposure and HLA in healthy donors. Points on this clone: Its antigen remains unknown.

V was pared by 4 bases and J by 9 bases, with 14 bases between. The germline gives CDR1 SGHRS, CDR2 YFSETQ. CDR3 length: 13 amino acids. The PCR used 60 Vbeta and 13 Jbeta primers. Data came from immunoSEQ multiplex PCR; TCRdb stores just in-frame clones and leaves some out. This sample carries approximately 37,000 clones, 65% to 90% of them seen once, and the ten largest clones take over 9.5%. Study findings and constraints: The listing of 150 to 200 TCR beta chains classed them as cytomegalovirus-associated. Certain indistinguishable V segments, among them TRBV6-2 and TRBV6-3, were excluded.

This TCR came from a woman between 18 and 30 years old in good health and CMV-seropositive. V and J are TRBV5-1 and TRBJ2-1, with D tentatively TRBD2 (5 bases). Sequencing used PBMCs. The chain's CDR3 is CASSPRSGLEQFF. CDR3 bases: TGCGCCAGCAGCCCAAGGAGCGGCCTTGAGCAGTTCTTC. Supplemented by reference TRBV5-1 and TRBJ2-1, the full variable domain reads KAGVTQTPRYLIKTRGQQVTLSCSPISGHRSVSWYQQTPGQGLQFLFEYFSETQRNKGNFPGRFSGRQFSNSRSEMNVSTLELGDSALYLCASSPRSGLEQFFGPGTRLTVL.